These 30 T cell receptor beta chains were sequenced from one sample in a study of cytomegalovirus exposure and HLA in healthy donors. Researchers ran the PCR with 60 Vbeta and 13 Jbeta primers. Profiled with immunoSEQ multiplex PCR; TCRdb holds only in-frame clones, not every one. Altogether fewer than 150,000 clones are present, roughly four fifths being singletons, with the ten largest covering 3.5% to 5%. Sequenced material: PBMCs. These receptors all stem from a middle-aged man in good health and CMV-seropositive.

V usage is TRBV9 and J usage is TRBJ2-3; 7 bases map to TRBD2. The CDR3 contains 16 residues. Germline loops: CDR1 SGDLS, CDR2 YYNGEE. V lost 1 base to trimming and J lost 0 bases; unmatched junction nucleotides: 5. The CDR3 nucleotides are TGTGCCAGCAGCGTACAGACTAGCCTTAGCACAGATACGCAGTATTTT. Translating it yields CASSVQTSLSTDTQYF.

The chain has TRBV7-8 and TRBJ2-1; no reliable D call. CDR1 SGHVS and CDR2 FQNEAQ come from the germline V gene. With 2 bases removed from V and 7 bases from J, the gap between germline ends came to 18 bases. The CDR3 sequence is 16 residues long. CDR3 in DNA: TGTGCCAGCAGCTTACCAATAACGGGTTCCGGGAATGAGCAGTTCTTC. As protein: CASSLPITGSGNEQFF. The whole variable domain, remainder taken from reference TRBV7-8 and TRBJ2-1, is GAGVSQSPRYKVAKRGQDVALRCDPISGHVSLFWYQQALGQGPEFLTYFQNEAQLDKSGLPSDRFFAERPEGSVSTLKIQRTQQEDSAVYLCASSLPITGSGNEQFFGPGTRLTVL.

The V gene is TRBV30, the J gene TRBJ1-6; tentatively, D is TRBD1 (5 bases). V dropped 5 bases and J dropped 5 bases, with 13 bases sitting between them. The CDR3 has 14 residues. Per germline, CDR1 GTSNPN and CDR2 SVGIG (reference sequence). The CDR3 spells CAWWEAGNNSPLHF. Here the CDR3 DNA reads TGTGCCTGGTGGGAAGCAGGGAATAATTCACCCCTCCACTTT.

The chain combines TRBV9 with TRBJ2-1; 8 positions agree with TRBD2. V lost 3 bases and J lost 1; bases outside the gene matches: 12. The V gene's germline CDR1 is SGDLS and CDR2 YYNGEE. CDR3 length: 18 amino acids. The CDR3 DNA reads as TGTGCCAGCAGCGGGTCGATATCCGGGACTAGATCCTACAATGAGCAGTTCTTC. Encoded protein: CASSGSISGTRSYNEQFF.

The V call is TRBV27, the J call TRBJ2-7; no reliable D call. CDR1 and CDR2 from the germline V gene are MNHEY and SMNVEV (reference sequence). The CDR3 runs 12 residues. Trimming removed 4 bases from V and 7 bases from J, with 11 bases in between. The CDR3 region has the DNA TGTGCCAGCAGTTCTGTGCCCGGGGAGCAGTACTTC. The encoded protein is CASSSVPGEQYF.

This clone has a handful of counts. V and J are TRBV6-5 and TRBJ2-7; TRBD1 might be the D (6 bases). Trimming pared 4 bases from V and 0 bases from J, leaving 10 bases between. Germline values: CDR1 MNHEY, CDR2 SVGAGI. The CDR3 has 14 residues. Here the CDR3 reads CASSLDRISYEQYF. The CDR3 coding sequence is TGTGCCAGCAGTTTAGACAGGATCTCCTACGAGCAGTACTTC.

This CDR3 reads CASSPPSLSTDTQYF. The CDR3 DNA reads as TGTGCCAGCTCCCCCCCTAGCCTAAGCACAGATACGCAGTATTTT. The V call is TRBV18, the J call TRBJ2-3; a possible D gene is TRBD2 (5 bases). V shed 6 bases and J shed 0 bases, with 13 bases lying between them. The CDR3 sequence is 15 residues long. The germline gives CDR1 KGHSH, CDR2 LQKENI.

The chain uses TRBV5-1 and TRBJ2-5, with D unresolved. The V gene lost 2 bases and the J gene lost 8 bases, with 13 bases spanning the gap. The CDR3 loop spans 13 amino acids. CDR1 and CDR2 (germline): SGHRS, YFSETQ. CDR3 protein: CASSLLDSVTQYF. Here the CDR3 DNA reads TGCGCCAGCAGCTTACTCGACTCCGTCACCCAGTACTTC.

This CDR3 is CSALSGNTIYF. CDR3 in DNA: TGCAGTGCCTTATCTGGAAACACCATATATTTT. This sequence joins TRBV20-1 and TRBJ1-3, with D uncertain. The germline CDR1 and CDR2 sequences are DFQATT and SNEGSKA (reference sequence). The CDR3 totals 11 residues. Trimming stripped 6 bases from V and 1 base from J, with 4 bases between.

The chain employs TRBV19 and TRBJ2-2; TRBD1 agrees at 9 bases. Germline assignment: CDR1 LNHDA and CDR2 SQIVND (reference sequence). With V trimmed by 4 bases and J by 6 bases, 6 bases remained unmatched. The CDR3 sequence is 15 residues long. The CDR3 spells CASSTGDRDPGELFF. The DNA for the CDR3 is TGTGCCAGTAGTACCGGGGACAGGGATCCCGGGGAGCTGTTTTTT.

The rearrangement uses TRBV7-3 and TRBJ2-2, with D perhaps TRBD2 (6 bases). With 5 bases removed from V and 6 bases from J, the gap between germline ends came to 16 bases. CDR1 SGHTA and CDR2 FQGTGA come from the germline V gene. This CDR3 has 15 residues. The chain's CDR3 is CASSLYGGSSGELFF. As DNA, the CDR3 is TGTGCCAGCAGCCTTTACGGGGGTAGTTCCGGGGAGCTGTTTTTT. Looking up the rest from reference TRBV7-3 and TRBJ2-2 gives the full variable domain: GAGVSQTPSNKVTEKGKYVELRCDPISGHTALYWYRQSLGQGPEFLIYFQGTGAADDSGLPNDRFFAVRPEGSVSTLKIQRTERGDSAVYLCASSLYGGSSGELFFGEGSRLTVL.

The chain employs TRBV7-3 and TRBJ2-7; TRBD2 is a possible D gene (6 bases). Per germline, CDR1 SGHTA and CDR2 FQGTGA. The CDR3 contains 13 residues. The germline V and J ends were trimmed by 5 bases and 5 bases, with 13 bases remaining between them. In DNA, the CDR3 is TGTGCCAGCAGCGTGACTAGTTCCCACGAGCAGTACTTC. Its protein product is CASSVTSSHEQYF.

This chain links TRBV4-1 with TRBJ1-1; D perhaps matches TRBD1 (6 bases). V dropped 1 base and J dropped 4 bases, with 13 bases sitting between them. CDR3 length equals 15 residues. The germline CDR1 and CDR2 sequences are MGHRA and YSYEKL. CDR3 nucleotides: TGCGCCAGCAGCCAAGTCTCGGACAGAGTCACTGAAGCTTTCTTT. Its protein is CASSQVSDRVTEAFF.

CDR3 amino acids: CASSLEGLGVPEQFF. In DNA, the CDR3 is TGTGCCAGCAGCTTAGAGGGACTCGGCGTTCCTGAGCAGTTCTTC. This chain uses TRBV7-9 with TRBJ2-1; D is possibly TRBD2 (6 bases). Germline V gives CDR1 SEHNR, CDR2 FQNEAQ (reference sequence). V was cut by 1 base and J by 9 bases, with 16 bases left in between. The CDR3 runs 15 residues. Together with reference TRBV7-9 and TRBJ2-1, the CDR3 gives the full variable domain: DTGVSQNPRHKITKRGQNVTFRCDPISEHNRLYWYRQTLGQGPEFLTYFQNEAQLEKSRLLSDRFSAERPKGSFSTLEIQRTEQGDSAMYLCASSLEGLGVPEQFFGPGTRLTVL.

This chain connects TRBV11-2 to TRBJ2-1, with TRBD1 matching 7 bases. After removal of 1 base from V and 3 bases from J, the junction contained 3 bases not matched to a gene. The germline gives CDR1 SGHAT, CDR2 FQNNGV. The CDR3 loop spans 15 amino acids. CDR3 loop: CASSLGNRGYNEQFF. CDR3 in DNA: TGTGCCAGCAGCTTAGGCAACAGGGGCTACAATGAGCAGTTCTTC.

The rearrangement joins TRBV7-2 to TRBJ2-1; TRBD2 matches 12 bases. Germline values: CDR1 SGHTA, CDR2 FQGNSA. This CDR3 comprises 14 residues. V shed 8 bases and J 5 bases; nucleotides not matched to a gene: 4. The CDR3 reads CASQTSGGHNEQFF. DNA of the CDR3: TGTGCCAGCCAGACTAGCGGGGGCCACAATGAGCAGTTCTTC. Looking up the rest from reference TRBV7-2 and TRBJ2-1 gives the full variable domain: GAGVSQSPSNKVTEKGKDVELRCDPISGHTALYWYRQSLGQGLEFLIYFQGNSAPDKSGLPSDRFSAERTGGSVSTLTIQRTQQEDSAVYLCASQTSGGHNEQFFGPGTRLTVL.

The chain combines TRBV5-1 with TRBJ2-2; D is possibly TRBD1 (5 bases). Per the germline V gene, CDR1 is SGHRS and CDR2 is YFSETQ. This CDR3 region has 16 residues. Trimming took off 2 bases at V and 6 bases at J, with 17 bases between the two ends. The CDR3 sequence: CASSLSKARVSGELFF. The CDR3 DNA reads as TGCGCCAGCAGCTTATCCAAGGCCAGGGTATCCGGGGAGCTGTTTTTT.

The gene calls are TRBV4-1 and TRBJ1-4; D remains unclear. The length of the CDR3 is 15 residues. In germline, CDR1 is MGHRA, CDR2 YSYEKL. Trimming left V 4 bases short and J 5 bases short, with 14 bases between. CDR3 sequence: CASSPVGAGNEKLFF. DNA of the CDR3: TGCGCCAGCAGCCCCGTCGGCGCCGGGAATGAAAAACTGTTTTTT.

The genes are TRBV4-3 and TRBJ1-2; 8 nucleotides agree with TRBD1. Germline V gene lookup returns CDR1 LGHNA and CDR2 YSLEER. The CDR3 extends over 14 amino acids. V lost 2 bases to trimming and J lost 4 bases; unmatched junction nucleotides: 3. The CDR3 sequence is CASSQQDRAYGYTF. CDR3 bases: TGCGCCAGCAGCCAACAGGACAGGGCCTATGGCTACACCTTC.

This chain uses TRBV29-1 with TRBJ2-7; D perhaps matches TRBD2 (6 bases). The ends were cut back, 4 bases at V and 7 bases at J, with 20 bases in the middle. The V gene's germline CDR1 is SQVTM and CDR2 ANQGSEA. There are 14 residues in the CDR3. CDR3 nucleotides: TGCAGCGTTGGTGTGGGGCGGGGAACAGGAGAGCAGTACTTC. Protein product: CSVGVGRGTGEQYF.

This chain links TRBV2 with TRBJ2-7; D unresolved. The germline CDR1 and CDR2 sequences are SNHLY and FYNNEI. V was pared by 5 bases and J by 3 bases, with 14 bases between. CDR3 length: 14 amino acids. In DNA, the CDR3 is TGTGCCAGCAGTAGTTTGAGGCTAGACTACGAGCAGTACTTC. This sequence encodes CASSSLRLDYEQYF. Looking up the rest from reference TRBV2 and TRBJ2-7 gives the full variable domain: EPEVTQTPSHQVTQMGQEVILRCVPISNHLYFYWYRQILGQKVEFLVSFYNNEISEKSEIFDDQFSVERPDGSNFTLKIRSTKLEDSAMYFCASSSLRLDYEQYFGPGTRLTVT.

The chain links TRBV6-5 to TRBJ2-1; the match to TRBD1 covers 11 bases. CDR3 length: 15 amino acids. V trimming: 6 bases; J trimming: 5 bases; junction bases outside the gene matches: 6. Germline V gene lookup returns CDR1 MNHEY and CDR2 SVGAGI. The CDR3 DNA sequence: TGTGCCAGCAGATCACCGGGACAGGGGGACAATGAGCAGTTCTTC. Translated: CASRSPGQGDNEQFF.

The CDR3 is CASSTGLGHYEQYF. CDR3 sequence (DNA): TGCGCCAGCAGTACGGGGTTGGGCCACTACGAGCAGTACTTC. J is TRBJ2-7 and V is TRBV5-1; TRBD2 might be the D (5 bases). The CDR3 is made up of 14 amino acids. Germline CDR1 SGHRS, CDR2 YFSETQ. Trimming left V 5 bases short and J 3 bases short, with 15 bases between.

The chain is built from TRBV5-1 and TRBJ2-1; TRBD2 aligns across 11 bases. J gave up 7 bases and V 2 bases, and 5 bases lay outside the gene matches. In germline, CDR1 is SGHRS, CDR2 YFSETQ. The CDR3 sequence is 15 residues long. DNA for the CDR3: TGCGCCAGCAGCTTTAGCGGGGGGGCCTGGAATGAGCAGTTCTTC. Encoded protein: CASSFSGGAWNEQFF.

CDR3 loop: CAIKEAASYGYTF. In nucleotides, the CDR3 is TGTGCCATCAAGGAAGCAGCGAGCTATGGCTACACCTTC. This chain connects TRBV10-3 to TRBJ1-2; D remains ambiguous. Germline CDR1 reads ENHRY; CDR2 reads SYGVKD. V was clipped by 7 bases and J by 4 bases, with 13 bases between them. This CDR3 comprises 13 residues.

The chain joins TRBV29-1 to TRBJ2-3, with a weak D call TRBD2 (6 bases). Germline V gene lookup returns CDR1 SQVTM and CDR2 ANQGSEA. The length of the CDR3 is 17 residues. Trimming removed 4 bases at V and 2 bases at J, with 22 bases between. The CDR3 DNA is TGCAGCGTTGTGGTGGACCCCGGGCGGGGAACCACAGATACGCAGTATTTT. It encodes CSVVVDPGRGTTDTQYF.

The chain employs TRBV19 and TRBJ1-5; 10 nucleotides match TRBD1. Germline V CDR1 and CDR2: LNHDA, SQIVND (reference sequence). The CDR3 length is 14 residues. V lost 5 bases and J lost 6; bases outside the gene matches: 4. The CDR3 spells CASSGTGVGQPQHF. DNA of the CDR3: TGTGCCAGTAGTGGGACAGGGGTGGGTCAGCCCCAGCATTTT. The full variable domain, completed using reference TRBV19 and TRBJ1-5, is DGGITQSPKYLFRKEGQNVTLSCEQNLNHDAMYWYRQDPGQGLRLIYYSQIVNDFQKGDIAEGYSVSREKKESFPLTVTSAQKNPTAFYLCASSGTGVGQPQHFGDGTRLSIL.

The V and J genes are TRBV19 and TRBJ1-2; TRBD1 matches 8 bases. The CDR3 covers 14 residues. In germline, CDR1 is LNHDA, CDR2 SQIVND (reference sequence). Losses at the gene ends were 5 bases for V and 4 bases for J; bases not matched to a gene: 6. This CDR3 is CASSQQGVGYGYTF. The CDR3, as DNA: TGTGCCAGTAGTCAACAGGGGGTAGGCTATGGCTACACCTTC.

This rearrangement joins TRBV4-2 to TRBJ1-2; 8 bases match TRBD1. CDR3 length: 15 amino acids. Germline V gives CDR1 LGHNA, CDR2 YNFKEQ. Germline trimming cut 0 bases from V and 3 bases from J; bases unmatched to any gene: 3. This CDR3 is CASSQEGTGDYGYTF. CDR3 nucleotides: TGTGCCAGCAGCCAAGAAGGGACAGGAGACTATGGCTACACCTTC.

This chain links TRBV19 with TRBJ2-5; 9 bases fit TRBD2. Germline V gene data show CDR1 as LNHDA and CDR2 as SQIVND (reference sequence). The CDR3 is 15 amino acids. Trimming cost V 3 bases and J 3 bases; bases outside gene matches: 5. As DNA, the CDR3 is TGTGCCAGTAGTATCGGCGGACTAGCGAAAGAGACCCAGTACTTC. This codes for CASSIGGLAKETQYF.